This T cell receptor (beta chain) stems from a study of siplizumab effects on memory and regulatory T cells. Study findings and constraints: Roughly 80-95% of proliferating CD4+ or CD8+ clones defied assignment to a naive or memory phenotype.

Trimming took off 3 bases at V and 1 base at J, with 10 bases between the two ends. The CDR3 contains 14 residues. Germline V gene lookup returns CDR1 SGHDT and CDR2 YYEEEE. Repertoires were generated with immunoSEQ multiplex PCR, while TCRdb's copy carries only in-frame clones and drops some. The table shows about 100,000 clones, with 94% occurring only once. For this clone: The antigen is unknown.

The TCR was taken from a human donor in good health. The J gene is TRBJ1-1, the V gene TRBV5-6; D is unclear. Sequencing was done on a sample of non-Treg CD4+ T cells sorted from blood. The chain's CDR3 is CASSYSARNTEAFF. For the CDR3, the DNA is TGTGCCAGCAGCTATTCGGCCCGGAACACTGAAGCTTTCTTT. Full variable domain (rest looked up from reference TRBV5-6 and TRBJ1-1): DAGVTQSPTHLIKTRGQQVTLRCSPKSGHDTVSWYQQALGQGPQFIFQYYEEEERQRGNFPDRFSGHQFPNYSSELNVNALLLGDSALYLCASSYSARNTEAFFGQGTRLTVV.